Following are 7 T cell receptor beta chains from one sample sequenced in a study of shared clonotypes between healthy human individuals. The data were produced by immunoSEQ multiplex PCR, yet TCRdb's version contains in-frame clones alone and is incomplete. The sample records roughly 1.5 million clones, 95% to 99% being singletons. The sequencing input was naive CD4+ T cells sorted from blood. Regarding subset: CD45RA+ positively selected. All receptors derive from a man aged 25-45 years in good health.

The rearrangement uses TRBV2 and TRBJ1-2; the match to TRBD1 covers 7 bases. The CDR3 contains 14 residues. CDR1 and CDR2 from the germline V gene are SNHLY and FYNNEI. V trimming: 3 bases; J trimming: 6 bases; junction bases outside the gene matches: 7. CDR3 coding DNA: TGTGCCAGCAGTGACCCCGACAGGGATAATGGCTACACCTTC. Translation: CASSDPDRDNGYTF.

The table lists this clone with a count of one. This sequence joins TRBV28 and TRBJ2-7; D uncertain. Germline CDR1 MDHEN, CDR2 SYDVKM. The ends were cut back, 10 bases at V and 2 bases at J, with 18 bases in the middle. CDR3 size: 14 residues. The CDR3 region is CATGRVELPYEQYF. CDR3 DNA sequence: TGTGCCACCGGGCGAGTGGAGTTACCCTACGAGCAGTACTTC.

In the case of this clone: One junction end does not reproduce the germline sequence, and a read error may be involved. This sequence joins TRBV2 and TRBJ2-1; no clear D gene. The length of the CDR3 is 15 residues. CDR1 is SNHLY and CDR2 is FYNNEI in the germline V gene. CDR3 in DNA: TGTGCCAGCAGGGAAGTCGTCAGCTCCTACAATGAGCAGTTCTTC. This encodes CASREVVSSYNEQFF.

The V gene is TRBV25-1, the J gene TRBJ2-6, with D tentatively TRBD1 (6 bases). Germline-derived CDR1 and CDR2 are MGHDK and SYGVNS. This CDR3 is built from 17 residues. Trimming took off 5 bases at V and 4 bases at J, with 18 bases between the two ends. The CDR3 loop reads CASSPPGHRSGANVLTF. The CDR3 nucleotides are TGTGCCAGCAGTCCCCCGGGACATAGGTCCGGGGCCAACGTCCTGACTTTC.

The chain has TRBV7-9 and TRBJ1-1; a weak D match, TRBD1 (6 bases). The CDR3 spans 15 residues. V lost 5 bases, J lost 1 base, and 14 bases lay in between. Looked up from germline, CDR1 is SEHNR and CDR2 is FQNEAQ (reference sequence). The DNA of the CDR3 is TGTGCCAGCAGCACACCATACAGGGCGAACACTGAAGCTTTCTTT. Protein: CASSTPYRANTEAFF.

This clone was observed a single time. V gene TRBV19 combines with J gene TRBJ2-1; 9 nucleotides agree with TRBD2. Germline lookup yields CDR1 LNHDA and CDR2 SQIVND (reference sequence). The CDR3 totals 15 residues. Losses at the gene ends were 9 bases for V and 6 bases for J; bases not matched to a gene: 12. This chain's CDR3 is CASKTAGGPPNEQFF. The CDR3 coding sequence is TGTGCCAGCAAGACGGCGGGAGGGCCGCCCAATGAGCAGTTCTTC.

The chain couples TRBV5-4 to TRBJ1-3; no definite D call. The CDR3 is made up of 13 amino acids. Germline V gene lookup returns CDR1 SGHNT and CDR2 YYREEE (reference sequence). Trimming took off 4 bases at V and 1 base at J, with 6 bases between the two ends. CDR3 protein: CASSHFSGNTIYF. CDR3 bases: TGTGCCAGCAGCCACTTTTCTGGAAACACCATATATTTT.